One sample yielded the 8 T cell receptor beta chains listed below, sequenced in a study of early T cells in non-severe SARS-CoV-2 infection. TCRdb reprocessed the 5' RACE reads with MiXCR, giving one entry per CDR3 protein. The table shows more than 60,000 distinct CDR3 sequences, with 9.5% to 15% occurring only once. Source: whole blood, taken at baseline. The receptor set was obtained from an adult who was a healthcare worker with PCR-confirmed SARS-CoV-2 infection or an uninfected control (not recorded which). The donor label of this sample is uncertain.

The V gene is TRBV6-6, the J gene TRBJ2-5; D may be TRBD1 or TRBD2 (5 bases each). Germline V gene data show CDR1 as MNHNY and CDR2 as SVGAGI (reference sequence). Trimming removed 0 bases from V and 3 bases from J, with 11 bases in between. The CDR3 totals 15 residues. The CDR3 DNA reads as TGTGCCAGCAGTTACTCGATTCAGGGAGAAGAGACCCAGTACTTC. It is translated as CASSYSIQGEETQYF.

The V call is TRBV11-2, the J call TRBJ1-4; 9 bases agree with TRBD1. Germline V gene data show CDR1 as SGHAT and CDR2 as FQNNGV. V lost 4 bases to trimming and J lost 8 bases; unmatched junction nucleotides: 5. CDR3 length: 14 amino acids. For the CDR3, the DNA is TGTGCCAGCAGCTCGGGACAGGGAAGGGAAAAACTGTTTTTT. Encoded protein: CASSSGQGREKLFF.

V is TRBV15 and J is TRBJ2-7; D remains unclear. Trimming pared 0 bases from V and 2 bases from J, leaving 5 bases between. The CDR3 is 13 amino acids. In germline, CDR1 is LNHNV, CDR2 YYDKDF (reference sequence). The CDR3 here is CATSREGPYEQYV. CDR3 sequence (DNA): TGTGCCACCAGCAGAGAGGGTCCCTACGAGCAGTACGTC.

The chain recombines TRBV11-2 with TRBJ1-1; D uncertain. The ends were cut back, 0 bases at V and 4 bases at J, with 3 bases in the middle. The CDR3 length is 12 residues. Germline V lookup: CDR1 SGHAT, CDR2 FQNNGV. The CDR3 spells CASSLESTEAFF. The CDR3 coding sequence is TGTGCCAGCAGCTTAGAGAGCACTGAAGCTTTCTTT.

The chain couples TRBV19 to TRBJ2-3; TRBD1 is a possible D gene (6 bases). Germline lookup yields CDR1 LNHDA and CDR2 SQIVND (reference sequence). The CDR3 totals 14 residues. V was clipped by 5 bases and J by 4 bases, with 13 bases between them. This CDR3 reads CASSPQGGADTQYF. In nucleotides, the CDR3 is TGTGCCAGTAGTCCACAAGGGGGAGCAGATACGCAGTATTTT. Full variable domain (rest looked up from reference TRBV19 and TRBJ2-3): DGGITQSPKYLFRKEGQNVTLSCEQNLNHDAMYWYRQDPGQGLRLIYYSQIVNDFQKGDIAEGYSVSREKKESFPLTVTSAQKNPTAFYLCASSPQGGADTQYFGPGTRLTVL.

This clonotype was counted at least ten times. V usage is TRBV12-3 or TRBV12-4 and J usage is TRBJ2-1; tentative D call: TRBD2 (6 bases). This CDR3 has 17 residues. Trimming left V 2 bases short and J 0 bases short, with 14 bases between. CDR3 DNA sequence: TGTGCCAGCAGTTTACTCGCCGGGGGACCCTCCTACAATGAGCAGTTCTTC. Encoded protein: CASSLLAGGPSYNEQFF.

There are a few counts of this clonotype. The rearrangement joins TRBV11-2 to TRBJ2-5, with 7 bases matching TRBD2. Trimming cost V 2 bases and J 3 bases; bases outside gene matches: 21. CDR3 length: 20 amino acids. CDR1 is SGHAT, CDR2 FQNNGV, per germline. DNA of the CDR3: TGTGCCAGCAGCTTATTAATTCGCATCGGGACTACCGCCCTGAAAGAGACCCAGTACTTC. Amino acids: CASSLLIRIGTTALKETQYF.

The table lists this clonotype with a few counts. The chain employs TRBV27 and TRBJ1-1; no clear D gene. V was cut by 4 bases and J by 6 bases, with 6 bases left in between. The V gene's germline CDR1 is MNHEY and CDR2 SMNVEV (reference sequence). The CDR3 has 11 residues. This CDR3 reads CASSSGSEAFF. The DNA for the CDR3 is TGTGCCAGCAGTTCCGGTTCTGAAGCTTTCTTT.